One and the same sample provided the 12 T cell receptor beta chains below, sequenced in a study of blood T cell repertoires in COVID-19. Only in-frame clones appear in the TCRdb table, and some are missing; sequencing was by immunoSEQ multiplex PCR. The repertoire holds 310,000 or so clones, with about nine tenths as singletons. Sequenced: PBMCs or T cells enriched from blood (not recorded which). The source of these receptors is a woman aged 35 to 49 who had recovered from COVID-19.

In nucleotides, the CDR3 is TGCGCCAGCAGCCAAGATTCCCGGACAGGGTGGTATGAGCAGTTCTTC. This sequence encodes CASSQDSRTGWYEQFF. The rearrangement links TRBV4-1 to TRBJ2-1, with 8 positions matching TRBD1. CDR1 and CDR2 (germline): MGHRA, YSYEKL. V was pared by 0 bases and J by 8 bases, with 9 bases of the junction left unmatched. The CDR3 loop spans 16 amino acids.

This rearrangement joins TRBV6-5 to TRBJ2-7; D remains unclear. The germline V gene encodes CDR1 MNHEY and CDR2 SVGAGI. The germline V and J ends were trimmed by 6 bases and 0 bases, with 6 bases remaining between them. The CDR3 length is 12 residues. CDR3 DNA: TGTGCCAGCAGCCTTTTCTCCTACGAGCAGTACTTC. This translates into CASSLFSYEQYF.

The chain is built from TRBV20-1 and TRBJ1-2; 7 bases align to TRBD1. Looked up from germline, CDR1 is DFQATT and CDR2 is SNEGSKA (reference sequence). V gave up 7 bases and J gave up 6 bases; unmatched junction bases: 5. CDR3 length: 11 amino acids. The CDR3 reads CSGKGADGYTF. CDR3 bases: TGCAGTGGGAAGGGGGCAGATGGCTACACCTTC.

Notes on this clone: One end of the junction is discordant with germline, which a read error may explain. The rearrangement uses TRBV7-7 and TRBJ2-1, with 16 bases identical to TRBD2. Germline-derived CDR1 and CDR2 are SSHAT and FNYEAQ (reference sequence). The CDR3 extends over 16 amino acids. The CDR3 loop reads CASSPGLAGGADEQFF. The CDR3 DNA sequence: TGTGCTAGCAGCCCGGGACTAGCGGGAGGGGCTGATGAGCAGTTCTTC. The entire variable domain, with the rest obtained from reference TRBV7-7 and TRBJ2-1, is as follows: GAGVSQSPRYKVTKRGQDVTLRCDPISSHATLYWYQQALGQGPEFLTYFNYEAQPDKSGLPSDRFSAERPEGSISTLTIQRTEQRDSAMYRCASSPGLAGGADEQFFGPGTRLTVL.

The J gene is TRBJ1-5, the V gene TRBV28, with D possibly TRBD1 on 6 matching bases. Trimming took 3 bases from V and 1 from J, leaving 13 bases between them. Germline V gene lookup returns CDR1 MDHEN and CDR2 SYDVKM. The CDR3 sequence is 16 residues long. CDR3 nucleotides: TGTGCCAGCAGTTTGGGAGGGGGAACGAGCAATCAGCCCCAGCATTTT. Translating gives CASSLGGGTSNQPQHF.

V gene TRBV29-1 combines with J gene TRBJ2-7; possible D gene TRBD1, 6 bases. The ends were cut back, 0 bases at V and 2 bases at J, with 14 bases in the middle. The germline V gene encodes CDR1 SQVTM and CDR2 ANQGSEA. The CDR3 length is 15 residues. The CDR3, as DNA: TGCAGCGTTGAAGACCCACAGGGTTCCACCTACGAGCAGTACTTC. It yields the protein CSVEDPQGSTYEQYF.

The chain employs TRBV12-3 or TRBV12-4 and TRBJ1-2; TRBD1 might be the D (6 bases). The CDR3 spans 12 residues. The V gene lost 4 bases and the J gene lost 5 bases, with 8 bases spanning the gap. CDR3 residues: CASSSGVYGYTF. The CDR3 DNA is TGTGCCAGCAGTTCAGGGGTTTATGGCTACACCTTC.

This chain connects TRBV11-2 to TRBJ1-2; TRBD1 agrees at 9 bases. CDR3 length: 14 amino acids. In germline, CDR1 is SGHAT, CDR2 FQNNGV. V dropped 5 bases and J dropped 8; count of bases not matched to a gene: 9. CDR3 sequence: CASSITGGEMGYTF. The CDR3, as DNA: TGTGCCAGCAGCATCACAGGGGGCGAGATGGGCTACACCTTC.

The chain links TRBV24-1 to TRBJ1-5; weak D call: TRBD1 (6 bases). Germline V CDR1 and CDR2: KGHDR, SFDVKD. Trimming removed 3 bases from V and 6 bases from J, with 11 bases in between. The CDR3 runs to 14 residues. The CDR3 coding sequence is TGTGCCACCAGTGATCCCAAACAGGGTCAGCCCCAGCATTTT. As protein: CATSDPKQGQPQHF.

The table lists this clone with a few counts. This chain connects TRBV2 to TRBJ1-1; the D is unclear. Germline lookup yields CDR1 SNHLY and CDR2 FYNNEI. V lost 5 bases to trimming and J lost 1 base, with 11 bases between them. The CDR3 runs to 14 residues. CDR3 nucleotide sequence: TGTGCCAGCAGTACCACCGCGGGGAACACTGAAGCTTTCTTT. It encodes CASSTTAGNTEAFF.

The chain recombines TRBV29-1 with TRBJ1-1; D uncertain. The CDR3 has 13 amino acids. Trimming took off 6 bases at V and 5 bases at J, with 16 bases between the two ends. CDR1 SQVTM and CDR2 ANQGSEA come from the germline V gene. CDR3 protein: CSVHPGDWTEAFF. CDR3 nucleotide sequence: TGCAGCGTCCACCCCGGGGATTGGACTGAAGCTTTCTTT.

The chain uses TRBV28 and TRBJ2-7; perhaps TRBD1 as D (5 bases). Germline lookup yields CDR1 MDHEN and CDR2 SYDVKM. V was trimmed by 7 bases and J by 2 bases, leaving 12 bases between them. The CDR3 is made up of 13 amino acids. The CDR3 protein is CASNTGQAYEQYF. DNA of the CDR3: TGTGCCAGCAACACCGGACAAGCCTACGAGCAGTACTTC. The full variable domain, in which reference TRBV28 and TRBJ2-7 provide the parts outside the CDR3, is DVKVTQSSRYLVKRTGEKVFLECVQDMDHENMFWYRQDPGLGLRLIYFSYDVKMKEKGDIPEGYSVSREKKERFSLILESASTNQTSMYLCASNTGQAYEQYFGPGTRLTVT.